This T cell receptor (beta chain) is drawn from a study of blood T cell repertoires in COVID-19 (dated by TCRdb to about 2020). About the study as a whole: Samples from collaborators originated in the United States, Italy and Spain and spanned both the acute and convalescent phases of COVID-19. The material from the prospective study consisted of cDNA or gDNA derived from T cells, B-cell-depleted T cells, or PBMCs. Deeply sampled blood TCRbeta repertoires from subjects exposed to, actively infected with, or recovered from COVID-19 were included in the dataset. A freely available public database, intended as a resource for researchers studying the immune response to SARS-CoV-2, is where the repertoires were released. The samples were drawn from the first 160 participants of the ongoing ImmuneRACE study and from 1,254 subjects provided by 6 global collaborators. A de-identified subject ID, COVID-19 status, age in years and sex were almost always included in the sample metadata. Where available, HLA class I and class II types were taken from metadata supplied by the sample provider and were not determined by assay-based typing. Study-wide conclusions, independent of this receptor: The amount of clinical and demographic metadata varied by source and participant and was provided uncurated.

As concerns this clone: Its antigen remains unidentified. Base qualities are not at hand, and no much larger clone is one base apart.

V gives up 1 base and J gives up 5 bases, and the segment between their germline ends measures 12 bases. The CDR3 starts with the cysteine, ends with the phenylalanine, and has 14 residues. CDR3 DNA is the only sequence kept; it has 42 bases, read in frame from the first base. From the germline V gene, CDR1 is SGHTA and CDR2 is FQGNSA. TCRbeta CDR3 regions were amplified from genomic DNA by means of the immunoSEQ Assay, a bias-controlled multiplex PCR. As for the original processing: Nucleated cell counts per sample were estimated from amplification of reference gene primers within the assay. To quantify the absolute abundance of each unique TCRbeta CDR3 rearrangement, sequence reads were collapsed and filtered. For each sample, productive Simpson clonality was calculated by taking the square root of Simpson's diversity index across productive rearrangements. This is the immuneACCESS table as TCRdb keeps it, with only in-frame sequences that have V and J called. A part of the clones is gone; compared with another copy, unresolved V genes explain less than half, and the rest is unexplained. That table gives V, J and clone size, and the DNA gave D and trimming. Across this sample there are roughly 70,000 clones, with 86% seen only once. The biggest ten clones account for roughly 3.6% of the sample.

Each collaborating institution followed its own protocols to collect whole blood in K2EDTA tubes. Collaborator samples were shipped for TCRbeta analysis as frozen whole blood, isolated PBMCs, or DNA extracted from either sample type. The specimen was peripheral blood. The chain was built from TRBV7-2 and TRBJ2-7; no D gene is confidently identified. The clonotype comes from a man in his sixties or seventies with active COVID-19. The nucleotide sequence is TGTGCCAGCAGCTTAGGGGCCGGCCCCGACGAGCAGTACTTC. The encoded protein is CASSLGAGPDEQYF.